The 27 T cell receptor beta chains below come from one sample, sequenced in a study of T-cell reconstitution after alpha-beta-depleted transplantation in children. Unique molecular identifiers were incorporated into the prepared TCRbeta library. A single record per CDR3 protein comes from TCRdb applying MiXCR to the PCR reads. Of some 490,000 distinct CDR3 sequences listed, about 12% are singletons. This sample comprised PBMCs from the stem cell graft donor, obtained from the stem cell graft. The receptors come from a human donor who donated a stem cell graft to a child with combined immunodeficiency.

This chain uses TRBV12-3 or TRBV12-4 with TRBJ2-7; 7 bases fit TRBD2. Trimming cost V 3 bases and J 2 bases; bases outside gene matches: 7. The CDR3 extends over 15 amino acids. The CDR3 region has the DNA TGTGCCAGCAGTTTGTACGGGGGGACCCCCTACGAGCAGTACTTC. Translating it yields CASSLYGGTPYEQYF.

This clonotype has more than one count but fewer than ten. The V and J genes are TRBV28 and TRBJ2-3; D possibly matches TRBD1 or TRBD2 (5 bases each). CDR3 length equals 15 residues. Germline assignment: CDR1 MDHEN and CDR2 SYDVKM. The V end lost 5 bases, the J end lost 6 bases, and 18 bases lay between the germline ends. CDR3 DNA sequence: TGTGCCAGCAGTCCCCGACTGGGGCGGGTCGATACGCAGTATTTT. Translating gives CASSPRLGRVDTQYF.

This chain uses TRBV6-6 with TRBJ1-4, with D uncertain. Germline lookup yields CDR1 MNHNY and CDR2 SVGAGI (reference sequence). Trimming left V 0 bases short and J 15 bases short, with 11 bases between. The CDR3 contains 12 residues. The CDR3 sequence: CASSYSYGQLFF. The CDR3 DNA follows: TGTGCCAGCAGTTACTCTTATGGTCAGTTGTTTTTT.

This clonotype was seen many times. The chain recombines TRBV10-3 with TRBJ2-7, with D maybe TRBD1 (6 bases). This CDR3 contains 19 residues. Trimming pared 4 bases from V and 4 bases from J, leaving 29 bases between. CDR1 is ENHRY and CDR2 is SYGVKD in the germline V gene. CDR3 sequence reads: CAISGWAQTNRASEYEQYF. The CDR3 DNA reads TGTGCCATCAGTGGCTGGGCACAAACGAACAGGGCCAGCGAGTACGAGCAGTACTTC.

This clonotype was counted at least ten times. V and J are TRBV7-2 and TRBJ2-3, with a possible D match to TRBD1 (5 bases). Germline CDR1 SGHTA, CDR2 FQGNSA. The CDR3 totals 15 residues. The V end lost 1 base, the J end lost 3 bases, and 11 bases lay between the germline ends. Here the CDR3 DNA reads TGTGCCAGCAGCTTAGAGGCAGGGCAAACAGATACGCAGTATTTT. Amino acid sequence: CASSLEAGQTDTQYF.

DNA of the CDR3: TGTGCCAGCAGCCCCTTCTCGCAGGGGCAAGAGACCCAGTACTTC. Its protein product is CASSPFSQGQETQYF. This rearrangement joins TRBV3-1 to TRBJ2-5, with TRBD1 as a possible D gene (6 bases). V lost 4 bases to trimming and J lost 2 bases, with 14 bases between them. Germline V gene lookup returns CDR1 LGHDT and CDR2 YNNKEL (reference sequence). There are 15 residues in the CDR3.

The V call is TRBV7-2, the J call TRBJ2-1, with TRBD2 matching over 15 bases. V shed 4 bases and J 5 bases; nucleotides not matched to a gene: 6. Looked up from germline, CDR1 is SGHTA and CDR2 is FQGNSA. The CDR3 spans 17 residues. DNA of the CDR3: TGTGCCAGCAGCTCACGGACTAGCGGGAGGGCCCACAATGAGCAGTTCTTC. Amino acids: CASSSRTSGRAHNEQFF. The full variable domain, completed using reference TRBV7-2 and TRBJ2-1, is GAGVSQSPSNKVTEKGKDVELRCDPISGHTALYWYRQSLGQGLEFLIYFQGNSAPDKSGLPSDRFSAERTGGSVSTLTIQRTQQEDSAVYLCASSSRTSGRAHNEQFFGPGTRLTVL.

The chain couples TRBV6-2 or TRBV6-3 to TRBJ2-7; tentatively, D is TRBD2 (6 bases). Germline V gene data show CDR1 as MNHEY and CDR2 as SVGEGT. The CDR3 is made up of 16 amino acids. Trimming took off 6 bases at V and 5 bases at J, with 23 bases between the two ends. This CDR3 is CASSPGLGKGIHEQYF. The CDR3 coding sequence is TGTGCCAGCAGCCCGGGACTGGGTAAGGGTATCCACGAGCAGTACTTC.

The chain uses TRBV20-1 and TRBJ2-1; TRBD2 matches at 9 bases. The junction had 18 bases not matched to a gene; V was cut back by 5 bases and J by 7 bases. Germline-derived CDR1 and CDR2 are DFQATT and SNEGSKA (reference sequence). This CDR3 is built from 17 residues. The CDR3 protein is CSALRPFAGGLRNEQFF. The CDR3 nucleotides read TGCAGTGCTCTCCGACCTTTTGCGGGGGGGCTTCGGAATGAGCAGTTCTTC.

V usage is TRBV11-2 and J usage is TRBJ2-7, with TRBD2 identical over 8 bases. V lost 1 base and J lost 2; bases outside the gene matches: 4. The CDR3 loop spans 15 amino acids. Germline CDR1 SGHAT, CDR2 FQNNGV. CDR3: CASSLGRLATYEQYF. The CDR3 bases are TGTGCCAGCAGCTTAGGACGACTAGCGACCTACGAGCAGTACTTC.

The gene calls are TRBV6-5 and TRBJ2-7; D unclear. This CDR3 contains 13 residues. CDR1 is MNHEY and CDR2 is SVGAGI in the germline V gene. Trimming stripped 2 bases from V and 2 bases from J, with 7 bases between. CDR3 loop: CASSYGSTYEQYF. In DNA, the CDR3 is TGTGCCAGCAGTTACGGCAGTACCTACGAGCAGTACTTC.

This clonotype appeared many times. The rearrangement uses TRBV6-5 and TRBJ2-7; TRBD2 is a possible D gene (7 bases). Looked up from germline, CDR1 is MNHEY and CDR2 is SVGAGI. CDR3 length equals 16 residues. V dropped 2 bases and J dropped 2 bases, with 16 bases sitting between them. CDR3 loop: CASSYGPGGTTYEQYF. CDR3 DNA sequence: TGTGCCAGCAGTTACGGACCCGGGGGGACAACCTACGAGCAGTACTTC.

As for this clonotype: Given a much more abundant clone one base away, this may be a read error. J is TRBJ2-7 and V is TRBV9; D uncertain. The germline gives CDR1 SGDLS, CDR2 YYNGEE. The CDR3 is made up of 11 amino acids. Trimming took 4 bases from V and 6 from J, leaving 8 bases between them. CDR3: CASSTSGEQYF. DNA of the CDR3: TGTGCCAGCAGCACCTCCGGCGAGCAGTACTTC.

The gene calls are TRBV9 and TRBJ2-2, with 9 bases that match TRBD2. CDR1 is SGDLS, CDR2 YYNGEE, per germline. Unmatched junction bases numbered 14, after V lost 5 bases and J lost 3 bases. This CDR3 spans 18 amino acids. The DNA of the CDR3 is TGTGCCAGCAGAGCCGCGGGGGGGCCTTCGACTTACACCGGGGAGCTGTTTTTT. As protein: CASRAAGGPSTYTGELFF.

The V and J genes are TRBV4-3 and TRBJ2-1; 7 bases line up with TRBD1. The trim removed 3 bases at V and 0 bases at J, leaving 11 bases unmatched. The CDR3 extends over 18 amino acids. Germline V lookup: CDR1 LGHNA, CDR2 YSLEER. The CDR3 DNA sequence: TGCGCCAGCAGCCATAGCGACAGTAGGGGGCCCTCCTACAATGAGCAGTTCTTC. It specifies CASSHSDSRGPSYNEQFF.

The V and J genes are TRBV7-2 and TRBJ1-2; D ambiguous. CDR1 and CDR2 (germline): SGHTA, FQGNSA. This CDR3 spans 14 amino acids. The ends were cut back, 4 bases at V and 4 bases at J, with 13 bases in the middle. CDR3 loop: CASSSARLSYGYTF. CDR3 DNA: TGTGCCAGCAGCTCCGCTCGGCTGAGCTATGGCTACACCTTC.

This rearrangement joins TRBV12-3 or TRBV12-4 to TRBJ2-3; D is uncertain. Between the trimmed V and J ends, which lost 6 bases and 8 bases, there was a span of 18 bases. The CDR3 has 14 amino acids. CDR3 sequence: CASRYSDPPPTQYF. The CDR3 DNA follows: TGTGCCAGCAGGTACAGCGACCCTCCGCCTACGCAGTATTTT.

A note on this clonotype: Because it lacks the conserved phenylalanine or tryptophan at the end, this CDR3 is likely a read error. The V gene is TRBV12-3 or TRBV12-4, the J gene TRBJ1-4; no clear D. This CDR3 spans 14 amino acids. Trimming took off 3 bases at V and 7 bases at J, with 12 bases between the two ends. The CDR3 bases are TGTGCCAGCAGTTTTTCGGACGGCTCTGAAAAACTGTTTTAT. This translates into CASSFSDGSEKLFY.

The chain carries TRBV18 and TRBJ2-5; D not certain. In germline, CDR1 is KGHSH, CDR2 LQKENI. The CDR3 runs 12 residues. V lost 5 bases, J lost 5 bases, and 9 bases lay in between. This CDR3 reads CASSNEDETQYF. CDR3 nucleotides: TGTGCCAGCTCAAATGAAGATGAGACCCAGTACTTC.

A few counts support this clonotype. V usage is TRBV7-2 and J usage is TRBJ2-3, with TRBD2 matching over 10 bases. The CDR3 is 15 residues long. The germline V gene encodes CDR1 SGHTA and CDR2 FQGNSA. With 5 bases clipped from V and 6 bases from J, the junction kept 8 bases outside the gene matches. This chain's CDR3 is CASSPAGGPGDTQYF. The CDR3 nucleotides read TGTGCCAGCAGCCCAGCGGGGGGGCCTGGGGATACGCAGTATTTT.

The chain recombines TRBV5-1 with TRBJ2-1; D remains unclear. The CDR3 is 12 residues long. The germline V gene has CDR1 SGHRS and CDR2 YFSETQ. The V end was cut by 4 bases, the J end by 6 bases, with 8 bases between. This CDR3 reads CASSLPSNEQFF. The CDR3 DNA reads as TGCGCCAGCAGCCTTCCTAGCAATGAGCAGTTCTTC.

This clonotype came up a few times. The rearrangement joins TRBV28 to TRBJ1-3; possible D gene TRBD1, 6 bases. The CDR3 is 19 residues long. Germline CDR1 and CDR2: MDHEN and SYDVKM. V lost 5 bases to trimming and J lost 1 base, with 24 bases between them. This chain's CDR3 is CASSQPSHTGIRSGNTIYF. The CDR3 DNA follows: TGTGCCAGCAGTCAGCCTTCTCATACAGGGATACGATCTGGAAACACCATATATTTT.

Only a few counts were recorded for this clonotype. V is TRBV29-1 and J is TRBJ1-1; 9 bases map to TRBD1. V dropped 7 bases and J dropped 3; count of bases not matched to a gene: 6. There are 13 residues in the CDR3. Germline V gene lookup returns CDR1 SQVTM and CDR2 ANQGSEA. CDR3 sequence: CSAGTGRYTEAFF. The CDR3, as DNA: TGCAGCGCAGGGACAGGGCGGTACACTGAAGCTTTCTTT. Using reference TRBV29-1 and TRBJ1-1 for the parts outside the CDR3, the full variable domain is SAVISQKPSRDICQRGTSLTIQCQVDSQVTMMFWYRQQPGQSLTLIATANQGSEATYESGFVIDKFPISRPNLTFSTLTVSNMSPEDSSIYLCSAGTGRYTEAFFGQGTRLTVV.

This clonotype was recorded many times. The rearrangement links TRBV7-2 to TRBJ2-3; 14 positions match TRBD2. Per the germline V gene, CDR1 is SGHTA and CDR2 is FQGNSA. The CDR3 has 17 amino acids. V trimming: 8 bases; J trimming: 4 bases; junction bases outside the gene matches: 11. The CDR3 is CASSRDGTSGRSDTQYF. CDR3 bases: TGTGCCAGCTCCCGGGACGGGACTAGCGGGAGATCAGATACGCAGTATTTT.

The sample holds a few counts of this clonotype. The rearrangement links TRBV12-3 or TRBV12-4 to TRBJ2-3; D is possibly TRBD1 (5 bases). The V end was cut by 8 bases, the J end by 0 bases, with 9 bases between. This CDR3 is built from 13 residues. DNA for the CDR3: TGTGCCAGCGACAGCCCTAGCACAGATACGCAGTATTTT. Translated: CASDSPSTDTQYF.

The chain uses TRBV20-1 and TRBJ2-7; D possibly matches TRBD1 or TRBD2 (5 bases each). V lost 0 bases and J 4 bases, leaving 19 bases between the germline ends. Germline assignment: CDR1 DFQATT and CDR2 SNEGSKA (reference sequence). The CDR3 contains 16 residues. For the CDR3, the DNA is TGCAGTGCTAGAGACTCCTTTGGGGGAGACGGGTACGAGCAGTACTTC. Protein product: CSARDSFGGDGYEQYF.

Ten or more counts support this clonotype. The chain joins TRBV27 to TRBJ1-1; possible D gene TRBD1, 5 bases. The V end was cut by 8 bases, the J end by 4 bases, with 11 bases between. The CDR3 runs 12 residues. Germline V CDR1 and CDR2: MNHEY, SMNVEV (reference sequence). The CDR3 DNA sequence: TGTGCCAGCCGGGGGAGTGTCACTGAAGCTTTCTTT. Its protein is CASRGSVTEAFF.